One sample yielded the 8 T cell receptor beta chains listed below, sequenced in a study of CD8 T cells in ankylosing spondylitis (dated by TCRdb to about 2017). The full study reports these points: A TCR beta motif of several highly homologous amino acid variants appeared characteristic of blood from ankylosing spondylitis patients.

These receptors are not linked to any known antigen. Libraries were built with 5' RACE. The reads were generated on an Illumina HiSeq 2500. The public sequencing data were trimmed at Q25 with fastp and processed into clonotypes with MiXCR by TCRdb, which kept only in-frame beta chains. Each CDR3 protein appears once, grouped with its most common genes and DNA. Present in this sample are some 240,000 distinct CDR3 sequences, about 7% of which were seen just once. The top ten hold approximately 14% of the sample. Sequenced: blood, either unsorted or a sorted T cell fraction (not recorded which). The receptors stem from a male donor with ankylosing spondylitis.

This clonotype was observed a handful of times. This CDR3 is CASSSVTSGGDEQYF. CDR3 bases: TGTGCCAGCAGCTCCGTAACTAGCGGAGGGGACGAGCAGTACTTC. J is TRBJ2-7 and V is TRBV7-9; 8 bases agree with TRBD2. The CDR3 runs to 15 residues. V was pared by 4 bases and J by 5 bases, with 10 bases of the junction left unmatched. Germline-derived CDR1 and CDR2 are SEHNR and FQNEAQ (reference sequence).

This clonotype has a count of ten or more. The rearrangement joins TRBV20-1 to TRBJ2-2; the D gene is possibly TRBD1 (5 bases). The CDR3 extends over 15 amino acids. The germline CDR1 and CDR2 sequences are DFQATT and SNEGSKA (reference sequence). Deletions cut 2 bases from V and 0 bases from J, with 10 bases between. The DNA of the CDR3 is TGCAGTGCTAGAAGTGGGGCAGCGAACACCGGGGAGCTGTTTTTT. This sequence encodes CSARSGAANTGELFF.

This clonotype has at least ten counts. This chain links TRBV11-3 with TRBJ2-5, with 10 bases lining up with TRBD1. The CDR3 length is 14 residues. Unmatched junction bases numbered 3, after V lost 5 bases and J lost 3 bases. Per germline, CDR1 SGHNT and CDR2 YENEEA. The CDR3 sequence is CASSGDRGKETQYF. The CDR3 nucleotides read TGTGCCAGCAGCGGGGACAGGGGAAAAGAGACCCAGTACTTC.

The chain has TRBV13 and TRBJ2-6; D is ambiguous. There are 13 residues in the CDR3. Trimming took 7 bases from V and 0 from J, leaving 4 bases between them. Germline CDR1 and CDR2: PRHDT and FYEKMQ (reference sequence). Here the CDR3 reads CASTDSGANVLTF. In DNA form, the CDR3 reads TGTGCCAGCACTGACTCTGGGGCCAACGTCCTGACTTTC.

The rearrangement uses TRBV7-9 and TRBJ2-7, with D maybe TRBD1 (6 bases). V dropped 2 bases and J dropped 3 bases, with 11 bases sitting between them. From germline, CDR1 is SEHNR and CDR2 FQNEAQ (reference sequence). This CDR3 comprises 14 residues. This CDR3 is CASSLTGQIYEQYF. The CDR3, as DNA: TGTGCCAGCAGCTTAACTGGACAGATCTACGAGCAGTACTTC.

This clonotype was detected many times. The CDR3 region is CASSLAGTGDTGELFF. The CDR3 nucleotides read TGCGCCAGCAGCTTGGCCGGGACAGGGGACACCGGGGAGCTGTTTTTT. The chain links TRBV5-1 to TRBJ2-2; 10 bases are shared with TRBD1. The CDR3 sequence is 16 residues long. J was trimmed by 3 bases and V by 0 bases; bases with no gene match: 2. Per germline, CDR1 SGHRS and CDR2 YFSETQ.

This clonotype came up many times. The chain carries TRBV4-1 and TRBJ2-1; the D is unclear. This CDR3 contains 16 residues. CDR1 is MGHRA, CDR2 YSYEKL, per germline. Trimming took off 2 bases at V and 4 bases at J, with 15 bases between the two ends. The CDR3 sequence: CASSQNDIPRYNEQFF. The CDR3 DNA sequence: TGCGCCAGCAGCCAAAATGACATACCGAGATACAATGAGCAGTTCTTC.

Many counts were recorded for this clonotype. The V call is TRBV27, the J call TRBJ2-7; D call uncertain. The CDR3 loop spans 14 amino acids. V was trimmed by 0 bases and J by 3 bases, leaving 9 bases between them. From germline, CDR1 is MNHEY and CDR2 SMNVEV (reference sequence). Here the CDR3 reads CASSLSFTYYEQYF. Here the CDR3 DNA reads TGTGCCAGCAGTTTATCGTTTACGTACTACGAGCAGTACTTC.